This T cell receptor (beta chain) was profiled in a study of T cells in Graves' hyperthyroidism and ophthalmopathy. This clonotype came up many times. V lost 1 base to trimming and J lost 4 bases, with 13 bases between them. CDR1 is LNHNV, CDR2 YYDKDF, per germline (reference sequence). CDR3 size: 15 residues. Authors of the study amplified TCR beta CDR3 regions from RNA transcripts. When the TCR CDR3 underwent first-round RT-PCR, the HTBI primer set was used. MiXCR, applied by TCRdb to the multiplex PCR reads, yields one record per CDR3 protein. Of some 570,000 distinct CDR3 sequences in the sample, 13% to 15% were seen once.

The sequenced material came from blood. V and J are TRBV15 and TRBJ1-1; D perhaps matches TRBD1 (5 bases). The sequence was collected from a woman between 18 and 30 years old with Graves' ophthalmopathy. The CDR3 loop reads CATSRGGGVGTEAFF. In DNA, the CDR3 is TGTGCCACCAGCAGAGGGGGGGGGGTTGGCACTGAAGCTTTCTTT.